One T cell receptor beta chain is described in this entry. The target antigen is unknown. This sample stems from a study of PD-L1 blockade in urothelial cancer. On the study more broadly: From about 2014, patients received atezolizumab, given as 1,200 mg intravenously every 3 weeks. Peripheral blood specimens exhibited a median yield of around 150,000 T cells.

Time point reported: peripheral blood 6 weeks after treatment start. A spike-in of synthetic TCR analog templates was added to each PCR. Profiling relied on immunoSEQ multiplex PCR, and the TCRdb table lists in-frame clones only, not all of them. This table holds roughly 76,000 clones, roughly 90% found once. The CDR3 is 12 residues long. The V and J ends lost 5 bases and 7 bases respectively, with 11 bases between them. CDR1 is LNHDA and CDR2 is SQIVND in the germline V gene (reference sequence). Study conclusions and caveats: More expansion of tumor-associated blood clones, seen at 3 weeks, marked durable-benefit patients.

This sequence was found in an elderly woman with urothelial cancer. The sample here was PBMCs, taken around atezolizumab (anti-PD-L1) treatment. V and J are TRBV19 and TRBJ2-5; D might be TRBD1 (7 bases). The CDR3 coding sequence is TGTGCCAGTAGTGGAGGGGGCCTGACCCAGTACTTC. Translating it yields CASSGGGLTQYF.